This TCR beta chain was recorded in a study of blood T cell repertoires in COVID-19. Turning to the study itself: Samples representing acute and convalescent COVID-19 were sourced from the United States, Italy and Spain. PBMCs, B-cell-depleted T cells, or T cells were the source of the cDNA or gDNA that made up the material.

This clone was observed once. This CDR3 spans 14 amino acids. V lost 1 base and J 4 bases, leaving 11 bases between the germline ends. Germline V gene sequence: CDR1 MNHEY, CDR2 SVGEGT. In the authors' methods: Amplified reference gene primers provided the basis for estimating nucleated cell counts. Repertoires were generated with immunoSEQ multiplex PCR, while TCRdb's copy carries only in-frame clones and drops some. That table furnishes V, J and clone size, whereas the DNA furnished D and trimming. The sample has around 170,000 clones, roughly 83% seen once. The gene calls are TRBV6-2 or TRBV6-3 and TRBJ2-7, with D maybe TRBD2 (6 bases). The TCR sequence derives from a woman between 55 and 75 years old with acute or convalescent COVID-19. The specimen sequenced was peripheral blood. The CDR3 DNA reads TGTGCCAGCAGTTACTTTCGGGGAGGTTACGAGCAGTACTTC. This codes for CASSYFRGGYEQYF.